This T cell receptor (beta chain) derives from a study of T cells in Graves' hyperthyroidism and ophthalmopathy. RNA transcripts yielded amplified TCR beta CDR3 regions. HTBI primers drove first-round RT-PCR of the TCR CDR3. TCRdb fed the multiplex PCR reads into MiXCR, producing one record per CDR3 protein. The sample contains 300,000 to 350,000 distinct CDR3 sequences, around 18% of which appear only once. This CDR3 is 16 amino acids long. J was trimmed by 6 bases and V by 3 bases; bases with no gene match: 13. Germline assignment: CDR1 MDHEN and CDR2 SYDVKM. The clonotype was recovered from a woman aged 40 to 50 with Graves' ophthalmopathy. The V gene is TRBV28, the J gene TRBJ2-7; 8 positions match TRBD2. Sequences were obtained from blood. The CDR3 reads CASSFLWSSGRSEQYF. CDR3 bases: TGTGCCAGCAGTTTCCTCTGGTCGAGCGGGAGATCCGAGCAGTACTTC.